The T cell receptor (beta chain) under discussion was sequenced for a study of blood T cell repertoires in COVID-19. For the study at large: Sites in the United States, Italy and Spain provided acute and convalescent COVID-19 samples. PBMCs, B-cell-depleted T cells, or T cells provided the cDNA or gDNA that made up the material.

The authors' processing: Amplification with reference gene primers provided the estimates of nucleated cell counts. The repertoire was sequenced with immunoSEQ multiplex PCR; TCRdb's copy has only in-frame clones and lacks some. That table supplies the V and J calls and clone size; D and trimming were determined from the DNA. The profile shows 140,000 or so clones, roughly 89% of them singletons. The CDR3 runs 14 residues. V was cut by 4 bases and J by 4 bases, with 13 bases left in between. The germline V gene has CDR1 MDHEN and CDR2 SYDVKM. The sequenced sample was peripheral blood. The V and J genes are TRBV28 and TRBJ1-2, with D perhaps TRBD1 (5 bases). The TCR sequence derives from a woman aged 50 to 60 with acute or convalescent COVID-19. CDR3 amino acids: CASSSGPVAYGYTF. CDR3 DNA sequence: TGTGCCAGCAGTTCAGGGCCTGTGGCCTATGGCTACACCTTC.